This is a list of T cell receptor beta chains from one sample in a study of blood T cell repertoires in COVID-19. Libraries were prepared by immunoSEQ multiplex PCR; TCRdb keeps only in-frame clonotypes and omits some of them. The profile shows some 150,000 clones, around 84% of them singletons. Material: PBMCs or T cells enriched from blood (not recorded which). Receptors were obtained from a man in his forties or fifties who had recovered from COVID-19. Each CDR3 is given without its conserved first and last residue. A D gene is named only where the DNA matches it firmly.

d_gene: .; j_gene: TRBJ1-3; v_gene: TRBV5-4; CDR3aa: ASSIEPRDNSGNTIY
d_gene: .; j_gene: TRBJ2-2; v_gene: TRBV2; CDR3aa: ASRIGGGELF
d_gene: .; j_gene: TRBJ2-7; v_gene: TRBV9; CDR3aa: ASSAKGRDDEQY
d_gene: TRBD1; j_gene: TRBJ2-7; v_gene: TRBV3-1/TRBV3-2; CDR3aa: ASSLGQGAYEQY
d_gene: TRBD1; j_gene: TRBJ2-7; v_gene: TRBV5-1; CDR3aa: ASKPPGQRTYEQY
d_gene: TRBD1; j_gene: TRBJ1-5; v_gene: TRBV7-9; CDR3aa: ASSPGTVKDSNQPQH
d_gene: .; j_gene: TRBJ2-7; v_gene: TRBV6-5; CDR3aa: ASSYREYYEQY
d_gene: TRBD2; j_gene: TRBJ2-7; v_gene: TRBV5-1; CDR3aa: ASSSTSGGAVREQY
d_gene: TRBD1; j_gene: TRBJ1-5; v_gene: TRBV4-1; CDR3aa: ASSQEGTGTHQPQH
d_gene: TRBD2; j_gene: TRBJ2-7; v_gene: TRBV19; CDR3aa: ASSNRGGLAYEQY
d_gene: TRBD2; j_gene: TRBJ2-3; v_gene: TRBV6-1; CDR3aa: ASSEGLAGPDTQY
d_gene: TRBD1; j_gene: TRBJ2-1; v_gene: TRBV5-4; CDR3aa: ASSFSRDSYNEQF
d_gene: .; j_gene: TRBJ1-2; v_gene: TRBV5-1; CDR3aa: ASSLERQGGYGYT
d_gene: TRBD2; j_gene: TRBJ2-1; v_gene: TRBV7-6; CDR3aa: ASRPERGVPNEQF
d_gene: TRBD1; j_gene: TRBJ1-2; v_gene: TRBV28; CDR3aa: ASILSAAERRTGSYGYT
d_gene: .; j_gene: TRBJ2-7; v_gene: TRBV7-2; CDR3aa: ASSPGLPGGEQY
d_gene: .; j_gene: TRBJ2-7; v_gene: TRBV10-2; CDR3aa: ASSDARGDYEQY
d_gene: .; j_gene: TRBJ2-5; v_gene: TRBV19; CDR3aa: ASSRGGRDQTQY
d_gene: .; j_gene: TRBJ2-1; v_gene: TRBV18; CDR3aa: ATTLGLIEDEQF
d_gene: .; j_gene: TRBJ2-7; v_gene: TRBV28; CDR3aa: ASTLGGAFSYEQY
d_gene: TRBD1; j_gene: TRBJ1-2; v_gene: TRBV27; CDR3aa: ASRSPTGYGYT
d_gene: TRBD1; j_gene: TRBJ2-2; v_gene: TRBV2; CDR3aa: ASRVDRGRTGELF
d_gene: .; j_gene: TRBJ2-1; v_gene: TRBV3-1/TRBV3-2; CDR3aa: ASSPGLAGEQF
d_gene: TRBD1; j_gene: TRBJ1-3; v_gene: TRBV18; CDR3aa: ASSPRTGGSSGNTIY
d_gene: .; j_gene: TRBJ1-3; v_gene: TRBV5-1; CDR3aa: ASSLTPGGSSGNTIY
d_gene: TRBD1; j_gene: TRBJ1-4; v_gene: TRBV2; CDR3aa: ASNAGTAEKLF
d_gene: TRBD1; j_gene: TRBJ1-5; v_gene: TRBV10-3; CDR3aa: AISESTGSQPQH
d_gene: .; j_gene: TRBJ1-2; v_gene: TRBV7-9; CDR3aa: ASTWLGREDGYT
d_gene: TRBD1; j_gene: TRBJ1-1; v_gene: TRBV14; CDR3aa: ASSLRTGWDTEAF
d_gene: .; j_gene: TRBJ1-1; v_gene: TRBV3-1/TRBV3-2; CDR3aa: ASSQGSGRSEAF
d_gene: .; j_gene: TRBJ2-7; v_gene: TRBV20-1; CDR3aa: SASSSGQTSYEQY
d_gene: .; j_gene: TRBJ1-2; v_gene: TRBV28; CDR3aa: ASTPDTYGYT
d_gene: TRBD1; j_gene: TRBJ2-2; v_gene: TRBV5-4; CDR3aa: ASSLSPGQDAGELF
d_gene: .; j_gene: TRBJ1-2; v_gene: TRBV20-1; CDR3aa: SASSGSSNYGYT
d_gene: TRBD2; j_gene: TRBJ2-7; v_gene: TRBV25-1; CDR3aa: ASNRGGAYEQY
d_gene: TRBD1; j_gene: TRBJ1-4; v_gene: TRBV2; CDR3aa: ASRFQGARGEKLF
d_gene: .; j_gene: TRBJ1-2; v_gene: TRBV27; CDR3aa: ASSPAGPNYGYT
d_gene: TRBD1; j_gene: TRBJ1-2; v_gene: TRBV18; CDR3aa: ASSQTGDYGYT
d_gene: TRBD1; j_gene: TRBJ1-4; v_gene: TRBV24-1; CDR3aa: ATSDSTGGLSTNEKLF
d_gene: TRBD1; j_gene: TRBJ1-2; v_gene: TRBV5-4; CDR3aa: ASSPEGQDYGYT
d_gene: .; j_gene: TRBJ1-1; v_gene: TRBV6-2/TRBV6-3; CDR3aa: ASSYTAGGVLTEAF
d_gene: .; j_gene: TRBJ1-2; v_gene: TRBV19; CDR3aa: ASRQGDYGYT
d_gene: TRBD2; j_gene: TRBJ2-1; v_gene: TRBV6-4; CDR3aa: ASSAQLAGAYNEQF
d_gene: .; j_gene: TRBJ1-3; v_gene: TRBV5-8; CDR3aa: ASSRGAGSGNTIY
d_gene: .; j_gene: TRBJ1-1; v_gene: TRBV12-5; CDR3aa: ASGIGVGYTEAF
d_gene: TRBD1; j_gene: TRBJ1-2; v_gene: TRBV11-2; CDR3aa: ASSNRTGAGGYT
d_gene: .; j_gene: TRBJ2-5; v_gene: TRBV18; CDR3aa: ASSPSQQETQY
d_gene: .; j_gene: TRBJ1-1; v_gene: TRBV9; CDR3aa: ASSVVKLAAEAF
d_gene: TRBD2; j_gene: TRBJ2-3; v_gene: TRBV7-9; CDR3aa: AIPTSGGPSTDTQY
d_gene: .; j_gene: TRBJ1-5; v_gene: TRBV30; CDR3aa: AWSVLEDEPRLAQH
d_gene: .; j_gene: TRBJ1-6; v_gene: TRBV3-1/TRBV3-2; CDR3aa: ASSAALSGNSPLH
d_gene: .; j_gene: TRBJ1-3; v_gene: TRBV4-1; CDR3aa: ASSQDRQSSGNTIY
d_gene: .; j_gene: TRBJ1-2; v_gene: TRBV5-1; CDR3aa: ASRPGTYYGYT
d_gene: .; j_gene: TRBJ1-1; v_gene: TRBV3-1/TRBV3-2; CDR3aa: ASQLGTGIYEAF
d_gene: .; j_gene: TRBJ1-6; v_gene: TRBV7-2; CDR3aa: ASSLVSISPLH
d_gene: TRBD1; j_gene: TRBJ1-4; v_gene: TRBV3-1/TRBV3-2; CDR3aa: ASSQGQGGAEKLF
d_gene: TRBD1; j_gene: TRBJ1-6; v_gene: TRBV14; CDR3aa: ASSQGQLNSPLH